Below are 30 T cell receptor gamma chains sequenced from a single sample in a study of gamma-delta chains in newborns, infants, children. TCRdb re-called the reads through CATT. This table holds about 510 gamma-chain clones, around 3% found once. Source material: blood. Receptors originate from a child who was a newborn, infant or young child, either healthy, febrile or measles-vaccinated (not recorded which).

This clone has a handful of counts. This may stem from a read error, because a much larger clone lies one nucleotide away. The gene calls are TRGV2 and TRGJ1 or TRGJ2. The V and J ends lost 0 bases and 11 bases, in that order; junction bases with no gene match: 7. This CDR3 is built from 12 residues. Germline assignment: CDR1 EGSNGY and CDR2 YDSYNSKV. In DNA, the CDR3 is TGTGCCACCTGGGACGGGCGAGTCGAGAAACTCTTT. Translated, it gives CATWDGRVEKLF.

This clone was detected a few times. A far larger clone is only one base removed, so a read error is likely. The genes are TRGV9 and TRGJP. Germline V gene sequence: CDR1 GITISATS, CDR2 ISYDGTV (reference sequence). This CDR3 has 15 amino acids. V lost 5 bases and J lost 2; bases outside the gene matches: 0. DNA of the CDR3: TGTGCCTTGTGGGGGCAAGAGTTGGGCAAAAAAATCAAGGTATTT. It translates to CALWGQELGKKIKVF.

A word on this clone: TCRdb records a much larger clone's protein for this DNA, with a difference at residue 9 that likely arises from a read error; the protein given is the translation of the DNA. The chain combines TRGV8 with TRGJP1. The CDR3 is made up of 13 amino acids. Germline assignment: CDR1 VENAVY and CDR2 YDSYNSRV. CDR3 amino acids: CATWDTTGRFKIF. The CDR3 nucleotides are TGTGCCACCTGGGATACCACTGGTCGGTTCAAGATATTT.

This clone came up a few times. A far larger clone is off by one base, so a read error is likely. The chain is built from TRGV9 and TRGJ1 or TRGJ2. The CDR3 spans 14 residues. Germline trimming cut 5 bases from V and 5 bases from J; bases unmatched to any gene: 12. Germline V gene sequence: CDR1 GITISATS, CDR2 ISYDGTV (reference sequence). CDR3 sequence reads: CALWGPGDHYKKLF. CDR3 DNA sequence: TGTGCCTTGTGGGGGCCGGGGGATCATTATAAGAAACTCTTT.

This clone has just a few counts. Only one base separates this from a far larger clonotype, so it likely reflects a read error. The identical CDR3 is also encoded by other nucleotide sequences in the sample. This chain connects TRGV9 to TRGJP. CDR1 is GITISATS and CDR2 is ISYDGTV in the germline V gene (reference sequence). The CDR3 totals 15 residues. CDR3 loop: CALWTLELGKKIKVF. As DNA, the CDR3 is TGTGCCTTGTGGACATTGGAGTTGGGTAAAAAAATCAAGGTATTT.

In the case of this clone: This likely traces to a read error, being one base from a far larger clone. The identical CDR3 is also encoded by other nucleotide sequences in the sample. This chain connects TRGV9 to TRGJP. The length of the CDR3 is 16 residues. Germline assignment: CDR1 GITISATS and CDR2 ISYDGTV (reference sequence). CDR3: CALWEAQELGKKIKVF. The CDR3 coding sequence is TGTGCCTTGTGGGAGGCTCAAGAGTTGGGCAAAAAAATCAAGGTGTTT.

This clone is medium-sized in the sample. This chain joins TRGV9 and TRGJP. CDR1 and CDR2 from the germline V gene are GITISATS and ISYDGTV (reference sequence). V lost 1 base, J lost 5 bases, and 2 bases stayed unmatched. The CDR3 length is 16 residues. CDR3: CALWEVEELGKKIKVF. The CDR3 region has the DNA TGTGCCTTGTGGGAGGTCGAAGAGTTGGGCAAAAAAATCAAGGTATTT.

As to this clone: It may be a read error: a sequence one base away is much more abundant. V and J are TRGV4 and TRGJP2. The CDR3 extends over 14 amino acids. Germline CDR1 is EGSTGY and CDR2 is YDSYTSSV. The DNA for the CDR3 is TGTGCCACCTGGGATGGGCCGTGTGATTGGGTCAAGACGTTT. It encodes CATWDGPCDWVKTF.

Comments on this clone: The protein held in TCRdb is that of a much larger clone and does not match this DNA's translation at residue 5, likely because of a read error; the protein shown is translated from the DNA. The chain carries TRGV4 and TRGJ1 or TRGJ2. Germline CDR1 reads EGSTGY; CDR2 reads YDSYTSSV. CDR3 length equals 16 residues. The V segment lost 4 bases and the J segment 7 bases; nucleotides outside the gene matches: 19. CDR3 sequence: CATWEGLGKFCYKKLF. Here the CDR3 DNA reads TGTGCCACCTGGGAGGGCTTGGGGAAATTTTGCTATAAGAAACTCTTT.

This clone was seen more than once but under ten times. This may stem from a read error, because a much larger clone lies one nucleotide away. This chain connects TRGV2 to TRGJ1 or TRGJ2. Unmatched junction bases numbered 2, after V lost 1 base and J lost 8 bases. The CDR3 covers 11 residues. Germline CDR1 is EGSNGY and CDR2 is YDSYNSKV. The CDR3 sequence: CATWDGHKKLF. The CDR3 bases are TGTGCCACCTGGGACGGCCATAAGAAACTCTTT.

A word on this clone: TCRdb's listed protein matches a much larger clone and diverges from this DNA's translation at residue 7, likely through a read error; the protein shown comes from the DNA. This chain connects TRGV3 to TRGJ1 or TRGJ2. The CDR3 length is 13 residues. Germline CDR1 reads VTNTFY; CDR2 reads YDVSTARD (reference sequence). V shed 3 bases, J shed 7 bases, and the junction held 9 bases outside the gene matches. DNA of the CDR3: TGTGCCACCTGGGACCACATGGGATATAAGAAACTCTTT. It translates to CATWDHMGYKKLF.

This clone was seen more than once but under ten times. The protein TCRdb lists belongs to a much larger clone and differs from this DNA's translation at residue 9, which points to a read error; the protein shown is made from the DNA. The V call is TRGV9, the J call TRGJP. The CDR3 is made up of 16 amino acids. Looked up from germline, CDR1 is GITISATS and CDR2 is ISYDGTV (reference sequence). The CDR3, as DNA: TGTGCCTTGTGGGAACACCAAGAGTTTGGCAAAAAAATCAAGGTATTT. Amino acids: CALWEHQEFGKKIKVF.

By sample share, this clone is medium-sized. Since a far larger clone is one base different, this is likely a read error. Other DNA sequences in this specimen translate into the identical CDR3. J is TRGJ1 or TRGJ2 and V is TRGV9. Germline V lookup: CDR1 GITISATS, CDR2 ISYDGTV (reference sequence). The CDR3 has 13 residues. In DNA form, the CDR3 reads TGTGCCTTGTGGGAGGTGAAAAGTTATAAGAAGCTCTTT. This encodes CALWEVKSYKKLF.

There are a few counts of this clone. With a much larger clone just one base away, this may be a read error. Other nucleotide sequences in the sample specify the same CDR3. The J gene is TRGJ1 or TRGJ2, the V gene TRGV2. The CDR3 has 14 residues. Germline V CDR1 and CDR2: EGSNGY, YDSYNSKV. CDR3 region: CATWDGVNYYKKLF. The CDR3 DNA sequence: TGTGCCACCTGGGACGGGGTGAATTATTATAAGAAACTCTTC.

With regard to this clone: This is likely an artifact of a read error, given a far larger clone one base away. The chain couples TRGV9 to TRGJP. The CDR3 is 15 amino acids. Germline V gene lookup returns CDR1 GITISATS and CDR2 ISYDGTV (reference sequence). The DNA for the CDR3 is TGTGCCTTGTGGGAGGGCGAGTCGGGCAAAAAAATCAAGGTATTT. Protein sequence: CALWEGESGKKIKVF.

Points on this clone: A far more abundant clone sits one base away, making this likely a read error. The same CDR3 also results from other DNA sequences found in this sample. The chain couples TRGV9 to TRGJP. The trim removed 3 bases at V and 7 bases at J, leaving 3 bases unmatched. The germline gives CDR1 GITISATS, CDR2 ISYDGTV (reference sequence). The CDR3 extends over 15 amino acids. This chain's CDR3 is CALWEQELGKKIKVF. CDR3 DNA sequence: TGTGCCTTGTGGGAGCAGGAGTTGGGCAAAAAAATCAAGGTATTT.

Concerning this clone itself: The TCRdb record carries a much larger clone's protein, which differs from this DNA's translation at residue 10; a read error is the likely cause, and the protein listed here is the DNA translation. The V call is TRGV5, the J call TRGJ1 or TRGJ2. Germline assignment: CDR1 VINAFY and CDR2 YDVSNSKD. This CDR3 has 13 residues. The CDR3 protein is CATWDPNYYNKLF. CDR3 DNA: TGTGCCACCTGGGACCCGAATTATTATAATAAACTCTTT.

Details on this clone: TCRdb has a much larger clone's protein, which differs at residue 2 from the translation of this DNA, likely because of a read error; what is shown is the protein translated from the DNA. The genes are TRGV5 and TRGJ1 or TRGJ2. This CDR3 is built from 13 residues. In germline, CDR1 is VINAFY, CDR2 YDVSNSKD. The chain's CDR3 is CTTWDPNYYKKLF. The CDR3 bases are TGTACCACCTGGGACCCGAATTATTATAAGAAACTCTTT.

On this clone itself: A far more abundant clone sits one base away, making this likely a read error. The chain employs TRGV9 and TRGJP2. In germline, CDR1 is GITISATS, CDR2 ISYDGTV (reference sequence). This CDR3 is 17 amino acids long. CDR3 DNA sequence: TGTGCCTTGTGGAAGGTGCAATCCCCAAGTAGTGATTGGATCAAGACGTTT. Translating it yields CALWKVQSPSSDWIKTF.

This clone appeared a few times. A far bigger clonotype differs at one base, so this is likely a read error. The V and J genes are TRGV9 and TRGJ1 or TRGJ2. V was clipped by 2 bases and J by 8 bases; unmatched bases: 0. From germline, CDR1 is GITISATS and CDR2 ISYDGTV (reference sequence). CDR3 length: 10 residues. For the CDR3, the DNA is TGTGCCTTGTGGGAGGATAAGAAACTCTTT. Protein product: CALWEDKKLF.

By share, this clone counts as hyperexpanded. The sample holds other DNA sequences that translate to the same CDR3. The chain is built from TRGV4 and TRGJ1 or TRGJ2. CDR3 length: 10 amino acids. Trimming cost V 3 bases and J 12 bases; bases outside gene matches: 5. The germline CDR1 and CDR2 sequences are EGSTGY and YDSYTSSV. The CDR3 sequence is CATWDLGKLF. For the CDR3, the DNA is TGTGCCACCTGGGATCTGGGGAAACTCTTT.

Concerning this clone itself: A single base is all that separates this from a far larger clone, so a read error is likely. The V and J genes are TRGV9 and TRGJP2. The germline gives CDR1 GITISATS, CDR2 ISYDGTV (reference sequence). The CDR3 contains 17 residues. CDR3 coding DNA: TGTGCCTTGTGGGAGGTGCAATCCCCAAGTAGTGATTGGATCAGGACGTTT. It is translated as CALWEVQSPSSDWIRTF.

On this clone itself: A much larger clone differs from this one at a single base, so this may be a read error. The gene calls are TRGV3 and TRGJ1 or TRGJ2. Germline V lookup: CDR1 VTNTFY, CDR2 YDVSTARD (reference sequence). Unmatched junction bases numbered 5, after V lost 3 bases and J lost 0 bases. The CDR3 extends over 14 amino acids. The CDR3 region is CATWDGTNYYKKLF. In nucleotides, the CDR3 is TGTGCCACCTGGGACGGCACGAATTATTATAAGAAACTCTTT.

This clone is large (0.1 to 1%) within its sample. V is TRGV9 and J is TRGJP. The CDR3 runs to 17 residues. Trimming cost V 3 bases and J 3 bases; bases outside gene matches: 5. Germline CDR1 reads GITISATS; CDR2 reads ISYDGTV (reference sequence). In nucleotides, the CDR3 is TGTGCCTTGTGGGAGACACCGCAAGAGTTGGGCAAAAAAATCAAGGTATTT. The encoded protein is CALWETPQELGKKIKVF.

In regard to this clone: A much larger clone lies a single base off, so this may be a read error. The chain carries TRGV2 and TRGJ1 or TRGJ2. The CDR3 spans 14 residues. Per the germline V gene, CDR1 is EGSNGY and CDR2 is YDSYNSKV. The CDR3 sequence is CAIWDGVNYYKKLF. The CDR3 bases are TGTGCCATCTGGGACGGGGTGAATTATTATAAGAAACTCTTT.

The table lists this clone with a few counts. A far larger clone is a single base away, which makes a read error likely. Other nucleotide sequences in the sample specify the same CDR3. V gene TRGV9 combines with J gene TRGJP. This CDR3 is built from 18 residues. Germline V CDR1 and CDR2: GITISATS, ISYDGTV (reference sequence). In DNA, the CDR3 is TGTGCCTTGTGGGAGGTGCAAGTGCAAGAGTTGGGCAAAAAAATCAAGGTGTTT. This translates into CALWEVQVQELGKKIKVF.

Relative to its sample, this clone is hyperexpanded. Other DNA variants within this sample encode the same CDR3. The chain has TRGV9 and TRGJ1 or TRGJ2. Germline-derived CDR1 and CDR2 are GITISATS and ISYDGTV (reference sequence). The CDR3 has 10 amino acids. Trimming cost V 3 bases and J 7 bases; bases outside gene matches: 0. CDR3 region: CALWEYKKLF. The CDR3 DNA follows: TGTGCCTTGTGGGAGTATAAGAAACTCTTT.

Concerning this clone: A far larger clone is off by one base, so a read error is likely. This same CDR3 is encoded by further DNA sequences in the sample. This chain links TRGV2 with TRGJ1 or TRGJ2. CDR3 length: 15 amino acids. Trimming took 2 bases from V and 4 from J; bases not matched to a gene: 11. Germline CDR1 is EGSNGY and CDR2 is YDSYNSKV. The CDR3 sequence is CATWDVPFGYYKKLF. The CDR3 DNA sequence: TGTGCCACCTGGGACGTCCCATTTGGATATTATAAGAAACTCTTT.

Notes on this clone: Just one base apart from a much larger clone, this may be a read error. Other DNA sequences of this sample code for an identical CDR3. The rearrangement uses TRGV9 and TRGJP. Germline V gives CDR1 GITISATS, CDR2 ISYDGTV (reference sequence). The CDR3 covers 17 residues. DNA for the CDR3: TGTGCCTTGTGGGAGGTGGGGCGAGAGTTGGGCAAAAAAATCAAGGTATTT. Its protein is CALWEVGRELGKKIKVF.

Details on this clone: It differs at one base from a far larger clone, so likely a read error. Within the sample, other DNA sequences also encode this same CDR3. The rearrangement joins TRGV3 to TRGJP2. Germline-derived CDR1 and CDR2 are VTNTFY and YDVSTARD (reference sequence). This CDR3 has 15 residues. CDR3 region: CATWDRLSSDWIKTF. The CDR3 nucleotides are TGTGCCACCTGGGACAGGCTTAGTAGTGATTGGATCAAGACGTTC.